The 15 T cell receptor beta chains presented below share a single source sample, sequenced in a study of cytomegalovirus exposure and HLA in healthy donors. The PCR contained 60 Vbeta and 13 Jbeta primers. Here immunoSEQ multiplex PCR was the method, and the copy in TCRdb shows in-frame clones only, minus some. The clone table shows 60,000 to 65,000 clones, with the ten largest holding roughly 4%. The sequenced material came from PBMCs. These receptors originate from a woman under 30 in good health and CMV-seronegative.

The chain joins TRBV30 to TRBJ2-1; D is uncertain. The CDR3 length is 11 residues. Germline CDR1 GTSNPN, CDR2 SVGIG (reference sequence). Trimming shortened V by 2 bases and J by 15 bases, and 14 bases separated the two germline ends. In DNA, the CDR3 is TGTGCCTGGAGTCTAAGAGACTTGCCGTTCTTC. Protein product: CAWSLRDLPFF.

This chain joins TRBV7-2 and TRBJ2-3, with a possible D match to TRBD2 (5 bases). The CDR3 spans 15 residues. From germline, CDR1 is SGHTA and CDR2 FQGNSA. Trimming cost V 3 bases and J 2 bases, with 12 bases left between them. The DNA for the CDR3 is TGTGCCAGCAGCTTGATGCACGGGGTCACAGATACGCAGTATTTT. This translates into CASSLMHGVTDTQYF.

This chain links TRBV4-2 with TRBJ2-7, with 9 nucleotides matching TRBD2. The germline CDR1 and CDR2 sequences are LGHNA and YNFKEQ. V shed 2 bases and J 4 bases; nucleotides not matched to a gene: 9. The CDR3 contains 16 residues. The CDR3 DNA reads TGTGCCAGCAGCCAATTTAGTGGCGGGAGGGCTTACGAGCAGTACTTC. As protein: CASSQFSGGRAYEQYF.

The chain is built from TRBV5-4 and TRBJ2-7, with D possibly TRBD2 on 7 matching bases. This CDR3 has 13 residues. CDR1 SGHNT and CDR2 YYREEE come from the germline V gene (reference sequence). V was clipped by 2 bases and J by 5 bases, with 11 bases between them. Here the CDR3 DNA reads TGTGCCAGCAGCTTATGGGGGGGCCACGAGCAGTACTTC. This gives the protein CASSLWGGHEQYF.

The chain uses TRBV7-2 and TRBJ1-2, with 9 bases lining up with TRBD1. Trimming removed 0 bases from V and 4 bases from J; junction bases left unmatched: 3. CDR1 is SGHTA, CDR2 FQGNSA, per germline. The CDR3 length is 15 residues. CDR3: CASSLAGGQGYGYTF. The DNA for the CDR3 is TGTGCCAGCAGCTTAGCGGGGGGACAGGGCTATGGCTACACCTTC.

V is TRBV9 and J is TRBJ2-5; D is uncertain. V was clipped by 4 bases and J by 7 bases, with 11 bases between them. This CDR3 contains 12 residues. CDR1 is SGDLS and CDR2 is YYNGEE in the germline V gene. CDR3 coding DNA: TGTGCCAGCAGCTCCGAGCGTGGGACCCAGTACTTC. Translation gives CASSSERGTQYF.

The chain has TRBV7-9 and TRBJ1-6; 9 nucleotides align to TRBD1. Looked up from germline, CDR1 is SEHNR and CDR2 is FQNEAQ (reference sequence). This CDR3 is 15 amino acids long. V dropped 4 bases and J dropped 9; count of bases not matched to a gene: 7. The CDR3 protein is CASSSWRTGVSPLHF. The CDR3 DNA reads TGTGCCAGCAGCTCCTGGAGGACAGGGGTTTCACCCCTCCACTTT.

This rearrangement joins TRBV29-1 to TRBJ2-1, with TRBD2 identical over 9 bases. The CDR3 spans 12 residues. With V trimmed by 8 bases and J by 9 bases, 8 bases remained unmatched. The germline V gene has CDR1 SQVTM and CDR2 ANQGSEA. The CDR3 here is CSLRLADREQFF. CDR3 in DNA: TGCAGCCTCAGACTAGCGGACCGTGAGCAGTTCTTC.

This chain joins TRBV25-1 and TRBJ2-2; 7 positions agree with TRBD2. V dropped 3 bases and J dropped 4; count of bases not matched to a gene: 5. The CDR3 runs to 15 residues. CDR1 is MGHDK, CDR2 SYGVNS, per germline. CDR3 DNA: TGTGCCAGCAGTGACCCCAGGGAGGGCACCGGGGAGCTGTTTTTT. It specifies CASSDPREGTGELFF. Using reference TRBV25-1 and TRBJ2-2 for the parts outside the CDR3, the full variable domain is EADIYQTPRYLVIGTGKKITLECSQTMGHDKMYWYQQDPGMELHLIHYSYGVNSTEKGDLSSESTVSRIRTEHFPLTLESARPSHTSQYLCASSDPREGTGELFFGEGSRLTVL.

This chain joins TRBV4-1 and TRBJ1-1; 8 nucleotides align to TRBD1. The germline CDR1 and CDR2 sequences are MGHRA and YSYEKL. This CDR3 contains 16 residues. The V gene end was trimmed by 2 bases and the J gene end by 0 bases; junction bases not matched to a gene: 5. CDR3 nucleotides: TGCGCCAGCAGCCAACCCAGGACAGGGATGAACACTGAAGCTTTCTTT. Its translation: CASSQPRTGMNTEAFF.

The rearrangement joins TRBV6-1 to TRBJ2-7, with D perhaps matching TRBD2 (5 bases). V gave up 6 bases and J gave up 10 bases, with 16 bases separating them. Germline loops: CDR1 MNHNS, CDR2 SASEGT. The CDR3 extends over 12 amino acids. CDR3 DNA sequence: TGTGCCAGCAGAACACCCCTGGGGAGACAGTACTTC. Amino acids: CASRTPLGRQYF.

The chain has TRBV19 and TRBJ2-1; 12 bases are a match to TRBD1. This CDR3 has 15 amino acids. With V trimmed by 3 bases and J by 6 bases, 3 bases remained unmatched. Per the germline V gene, CDR1 is LNHDA and CDR2 is SQIVND (reference sequence). CDR3 DNA sequence: TGTGCCAGTAGTATGGGGACAGGGGGCGGCAATGAGCAGTTCTTC. It encodes CASSMGTGGGNEQFF.

V gene TRBV11-1 combines with J gene TRBJ1-1; the match to TRBD1 covers 10 bases. CDR1 is SGHAT, CDR2 FQDESV, per germline (reference sequence). The CDR3 loop spans 15 amino acids. V shed 2 bases, J shed 5 bases, and the junction held 5 bases outside the gene matches. The CDR3 DNA reads as TGTGCCAGCAGCTTAATCGGACAGGGGGGGACTGAAGCTTTCTTT. It is translated as CASSLIGQGGTEAFF.

The V gene is TRBV4-2, the J gene TRBJ1-1; D gene unclear. In germline, CDR1 is LGHNA, CDR2 YNFKEQ. The CDR3 sequence is 14 residues long. Trimming removed 0 bases at V and 1 base at J, with 6 bases between. The CDR3 region is CASSQEKQNTEAFF. CDR3 coding DNA: TGTGCCAGCAGCCAAGAGAAACAGAACACTGAAGCTTTCTTT.

V is TRBV5-1 and J is TRBJ2-1; weak D call: TRBD2 (6 bases). The CDR3 covers 17 residues. V dropped 2 bases and J dropped 4 bases, with 19 bases sitting between them. Germline V CDR1 and CDR2: SGHRS, YFSETQ. Here the CDR3 reads CASSLPPAGPAYNEQFF. CDR3 bases: TGCGCCAGCAGCTTACCTCCGGCGGGGCCGGCTTACAATGAGCAGTTCTTC. The variable domain in full, completed from reference TRBV5-1 and TRBJ2-1, reads KAGVTQTPRYLIKTRGQQVTLSCSPISGHRSVSWYQQTPGQGLQFLFEYFSETQRNKGNFPGRFSGRQFSNSRSEMNVSTLELGDSALYLCASSLPPAGPAYNEQFFGPGTRLTVL.